This T cell receptor beta chain came from a study of blood T cells in healthy people across ages. Together with a sample-barcoded 5' primer, a J-beta primer mix was included in a second PCR lasting about 6 to 12 cycles. A single record per CDR3 protein comes from TCRdb applying MiXCR to the 5' RACE reads. The repertoire holds roughly 2 million distinct CDR3 sequences, approximately 50% seen once, with over 2% in the top ten. This CDR3 has 14 amino acids. J gave up 8 bases and V 5 bases, and 6 bases lay outside the gene matches. Germline CDR1 and CDR2: MNHEY and SVGAGI. Sequencing input: blood. This clonotype was obtained from a woman aged 40 to 50 in good health. This chain links TRBV6-5 with TRBJ1-2; TRBD1 aligns across 12 bases. CDR3 DNA sequence: TGTGCCAGCAGTCGGGACAGGGGGCGAGGCGGCTACACCTTC. Protein sequence: CASSRDRGRGGYTF.